By share of the sample, the clone carrying this TCR beta chain is medium-sized (0.01 to 0.1%). The antigen remains unidentified. TCRdb called the reads again in MiXCR, with one record for every CDR3 protein. The sample yields roughly 130,000 distinct CDR3 sequences, roughly 9% seen once. Germline trimming cut 6 bases from V and 4 bases from J; bases unmatched to any gene: 6. This CDR3 is 14 amino acids long. Looked up from germline, CDR1 is MDHEN and CDR2 is SYDVKM. The data originate from a study of T cell repertoires in cytomegalovirus infection. Whole-study context: CMV infection plus the matching HLA type was flagged by public TCR beta signatures. Study-level results: Cumulative frequency (of public TCR beta family members) identified carriers of CMV plus the relevant HLA.

This chain links TRBV28 with TRBJ1-2, with 9 nucleotides matching TRBD1. The sample taken for sequencing was PBMCs. This sequence was found in a human donor in good health (CMV status not recorded). Some clones in this sample may be carry-over from other donors' samples. For the CDR3, the DNA is TGTGCCAGCAGATCGACAGGGGGTACCTATGGCTACACCTTC. Translated: CASRSTGGTYGYTF.